This TCR beta chain is from a study of shared clonotypes between healthy human individuals. Sequencing used immunoSEQ multiplex PCR; TCRdb keeps in-frame clones, though not all of them. The sample has about 2 million clones; 95% are singletons. In germline, CDR1 is SGHNT, CDR2 YYREEE (reference sequence). V lost 0 bases and J lost 8, with 8 bases in between. The CDR3 runs to 13 residues. The TCR comes from a man aged 18 to 29 in good health. The specimen sequenced was naive CD4+ T cells sorted from blood. Subset specified: CD45RA+ positively selected. The chain links TRBV5-4 to TRBJ2-2; unclear D gene. This chain's CDR3 is CASSLAWVGELFF. CDR3 sequence (DNA): TGTGCCAGCAGCTTGGCTTGGGTTGGGGAGCTGTTTTTT.